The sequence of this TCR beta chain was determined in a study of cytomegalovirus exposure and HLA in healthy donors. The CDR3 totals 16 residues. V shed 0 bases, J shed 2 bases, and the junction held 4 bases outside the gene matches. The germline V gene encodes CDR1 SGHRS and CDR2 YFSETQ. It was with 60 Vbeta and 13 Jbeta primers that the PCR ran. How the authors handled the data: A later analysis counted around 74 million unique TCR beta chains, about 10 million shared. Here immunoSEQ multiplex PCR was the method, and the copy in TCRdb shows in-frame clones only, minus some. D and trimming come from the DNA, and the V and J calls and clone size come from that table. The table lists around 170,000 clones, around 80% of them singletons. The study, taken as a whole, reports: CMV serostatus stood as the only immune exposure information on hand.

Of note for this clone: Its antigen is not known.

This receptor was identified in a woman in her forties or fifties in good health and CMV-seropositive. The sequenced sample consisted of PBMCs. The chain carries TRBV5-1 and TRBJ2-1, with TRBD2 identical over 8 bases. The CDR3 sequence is CASSLGGLGTYNEQFF. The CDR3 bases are TGCGCCAGCAGCTTGGGGGGACTAGGTACCTACAATGAGCAGTTCTTC. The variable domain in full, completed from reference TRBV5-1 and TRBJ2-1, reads KAGVTQTPRYLIKTRGQQVTLSCSPISGHRSVSWYQQTPGQGLQFLFEYFSETQRNKGNFPGRFSGRQFSNSRSEMNVSTLELGDSALYLCASSLGGLGTYNEQFFGPGTRLTVL.